These 29 T cell receptor beta chains were sequenced from one sample in a study of T cells in Graves' hyperthyroidism and ophthalmopathy (dated by TCRdb to the late 2010s). Library preparation employed multiplex PCR. This sample was sequenced with an Illumina HiSeq 2000. The TCR beta CDR3 regions were amplified from the RNA transcripts. For the first round of RT-PCR on the TCR CDR3, the HTBI primer set was used together with the Qiagen OneStep RT-PCR kit. TCRdb itself trimmed the public reads at Q25 with fastp, ran MiXCR and retained productive beta chains. When rows share a CDR3 protein, they turn into one entry using the most common DNA and genes. This sample holds a few hundred thousand distinct CDR3 sequences; 18% were observed only once. The top ten clonotypes cover roughly 49% of the sample. The material sequenced was blood. These receptors were taken from a woman aged 45 to 65 with Graves' hyperthyroidism.

V and J are TRBV20-1 and TRBJ2-3; D ambiguous. With 3 bases removed from V and 0 bases from J, the gap between germline ends came to 10 bases. The CDR3 spans 14 residues. The germline V gene has CDR1 DFQATT and CDR2 SNEGSKA (reference sequence). Here the CDR3 reads CSASSGVSTDTQYF. The CDR3 DNA reads as TGCAGTGCTAGTTCGGGCGTTAGCACAGATACGCAGTATTTT.

This clonotype was counted between two and nine times. V usage is TRBV20-1 and J usage is TRBJ2-3; a weak D match, TRBD2 (5 bases). CDR1 DFQATT and CDR2 SNEGSKA come from the germline V gene (reference sequence). V was cut by 5 bases and J by 0 bases, with 18 bases left in between. CDR3 length equals 16 residues. The CDR3 loop reads CSAPDFTKRSTDTQYF. The CDR3 nucleotides are TGCAGTGCTCCCGACTTCACTAAGCGGAGCACAGATACGCAGTATTTT.

In its sample, this clonotype was seen a few times. The rearrangement links TRBV20-1 to TRBJ2-3; TRBD2 matches 14 bases. Looked up from germline, CDR1 is DFQATT and CDR2 is SNEGSKA (reference sequence). This CDR3 comprises 17 residues. V shed 5 bases and J 3 bases; nucleotides not matched to a gene: 10. CDR3 nucleotide sequence: TGCAGTGCTGGAACCGGGACTAGCGGGAGTGGAACAGATACGCAGTATTTT. Translating it yields CSAGTGTSGSGTDTQYF.

The chain uses TRBV9 and TRBJ1-1; D uncertain. Trimming took 0 bases from V and 1 from J, leaving 7 bases between them. Per the germline V gene, CDR1 is SGDLS and CDR2 is YYNGEE. CDR3 length equals 14 residues. CDR3 in DNA: TGTGCCAGCAGCGTAGGGCTCCCGAACACTGAAGCTTTCTTT. Translated: CASSVGLPNTEAFF.

This clonotype occurred many times. This rearrangement joins TRBV12-3 or TRBV12-4 to TRBJ1-1; D is ambiguous. With 5 bases removed from V and 1 base from J, the gap between germline ends came to 11 bases. The CDR3 spans 14 residues. In DNA, the CDR3 is TGTGCCAGCAGTAATACCCAGAGGAACACTGAAGCTTTCTTT. This gives the protein CASSNTQRNTEAFF.

This rearrangement joins TRBV7-8 to TRBJ2-7; 10 bases agree with TRBD2. Germline trimming cut 1 base from V and 3 bases from J; bases unmatched to any gene: 9. CDR1 and CDR2 from the germline V gene are SGHVS and FQNEAQ. The CDR3 contains 17 residues. In DNA, the CDR3 is TGTGCCAGCAGCTTAGGGGCGGTACTAGCGGGATTCTACGAGCAGTACTTC. This encodes CASSLGAVLAGFYEQYF.

The table lists this clonotype with many counts. This chain's CDR3 is CAWSVLAGNTEAFF. In nucleotides, the CDR3 is TGTGCCTGGAGTGTACTGGCGGGGAACACTGAAGCTTTCTTT. V usage is TRBV30 and J usage is TRBJ1-1, with unresolved D. V lost 0 bases, J lost 1 base, and 9 bases lay in between. The CDR3 sequence is 14 residues long. Germline V lookup: CDR1 GTSNPN, CDR2 SVGIG (reference sequence).

This chain joins TRBV6-6 and TRBJ2-5, with 14 nucleotides matching TRBD2. CDR3 length equals 16 residues. J lost 6 bases, V lost 2 bases, and 5 bases had no gene match. Germline CDR1 is MNHNY and CDR2 is SVGAGI (reference sequence). The CDR3 DNA reads as TGTGCCAGCAGTTACCCTGGACTAGCGGGGGGTCAGACCCAGTACTTC. Translated: CASSYPGLAGGQTQYF.

The chain couples TRBV6-1 to TRBJ2-1; 9 bases match TRBD1. Germline V gives CDR1 MNHNS, CDR2 SASEGT. V was clipped by 8 bases and J by 7 bases; unmatched bases: 9. The CDR3 totals 14 residues. Written as DNA, the CDR3 is TGTGCCAGCGGCGGACAGGGGAGTATGAATGAGCAGTTCTTC. As protein: CASGGQGSMNEQFF.

The V and J genes are TRBV4-1 and TRBJ1-1; 7 bases fit TRBD1. The CDR3 is made up of 16 amino acids. J lost 2 bases, V lost 6 bases, and 12 bases had no gene match. Germline V gene sequence: CDR1 MGHRA, CDR2 YSYEKL. The CDR3 nucleotides read TGCGCCAGCAGTCAGAATCGGGACAGCCTCAACACTGAAGCTTTCTTT. Protein product: CASSQNRDSLNTEAFF.

This clonotype was seen a handful of times. The V and J genes are TRBV20-1 and TRBJ2-3, with a tentative D call TRBD1 (5 bases). CDR3 length: 14 amino acids. Germline V CDR1 and CDR2: DFQATT, SNEGSKA (reference sequence). Trimming shortened V by 0 bases and J by 5 bases, and 12 bases separated the two germline ends. The CDR3 protein is CSARDLQGVDTQYF. In nucleotides, the CDR3 is TGCAGTGCTAGAGATCTGCAGGGCGTAGATACGCAGTATTTT.

The J gene is TRBJ2-5, the V gene TRBV29-1, with a weak D call TRBD1 (8 bases). V lost 6 bases and J lost 2, with 22 bases in between. The CDR3 spans 16 residues. Germline CDR1 and CDR2: SQVTM and ANQGSEA. The CDR3 loop is CSVLPRTGGGQETQYF. The CDR3 DNA is TGCAGCGTGCTTCCTCGAACAGGGGGGGGGCAAGAGACCCAGTACTTC.

This clonotype came up a few times. This chain joins TRBV20-1 and TRBJ1-5, with a tentative D call TRBD1 (5 bases). Trimming took 4 bases from V and 3 from J, leaving 10 bases between them. The length of the CDR3 is 13 residues. Germline CDR1 is DFQATT and CDR2 is SNEGSKA (reference sequence). As DNA, the CDR3 is TGCAGTGCTACCTCAGGGCCCAATCAGCCCCAGCATTTT. Protein sequence: CSATSGPNQPQHF.

J is TRBJ2-6 and V is TRBV3-1; D not resolved. Trimming shortened V by 2 bases and J by 4 bases, and 6 bases separated the two germline ends. Germline CDR1 is LGHDT and CDR2 is YNNKEL (reference sequence). The CDR3 totals 14 residues. The CDR3 coding sequence is TGTGCCAGCAGCCAACGGCCGGGGGCCAACGTCCTGACTTTC. It encodes CASSQRPGANVLTF. Full variable domain (outside the CDR3, taken from reference TRBV3-1 and TRBJ2-6): DTAVSQTPKYLVTQMGNDKSIKCEQNLGHDTMYWYKQDSKKFLKIMFSYNNKELIINETVPNRFSPKSPDKAHLNLHINSLELGDSAVYFCASSQRPGANVLTFGAGSRLTVL.

The table lists this clonotype with many counts. V and J are TRBV3-1 and TRBJ1-2; the D gene is possibly TRBD1 (6 bases). This CDR3 region has 13 residues. Germline V gives CDR1 LGHDT, CDR2 YNNKEL (reference sequence). The V and J ends lost 1 base and 6 bases respectively, with 9 bases between them. CDR3 protein: CASSQGTVHGYTF. The CDR3 nucleotides read TGTGCCAGCAGCCAAGGGACAGTCCATGGCTACACCTTC.

V gene TRBV20-1 combines with J gene TRBJ1-1; no firm D call. From germline, CDR1 is DFQATT and CDR2 SNEGSKA (reference sequence). The CDR3 has 12 residues. V lost 1 base, J lost 0 bases, and 3 bases lay in between. CDR3 residues: CSARGLNTEAFF. As DNA, the CDR3 is TGCAGTGCTAGAGGGTTGAACACTGAAGCTTTCTTT.

This clonotype was seen only a few times. The rearrangement uses TRBV11-2 and TRBJ2-7; 10 nucleotides line up with TRBD1. The CDR3 length is 15 residues. Germline CDR1 SGHAT, CDR2 FQNNGV. J gave up 3 bases and V 5 bases, and 7 bases lay outside the gene matches. The CDR3 sequence: CASSPRTGGNYEQYF. The CDR3 DNA reads as TGTGCCAGCAGCCCTCGGACAGGGGGGAACTACGAGCAGTACTTC.

This clonotype has more than one count but fewer than ten. The V call is TRBV5-1, the J call TRBJ1-2; 8 bases are a match to TRBD1. Germline CDR1 is SGHRS and CDR2 is YFSETQ. This CDR3 is 14 amino acids long. V lost 3 bases, J lost 8 bases, and 9 bases stayed unmatched. The CDR3 loop reads CASSSAGGGYGYTF. DNA for the CDR3: TGCGCCAGCAGCTCGGCAGGGGGCGGCTACGGCTACACCTTC.

DNA for the CDR3: TGTGCCAGCAGTGACCGTCGGACTAGCGGGATAACCGGGGAGCTGTTTTTT. Translation gives CASSDRRTSGITGELFF. The rearrangement uses TRBV6-1 and TRBJ2-2, with 12 positions matching TRBD2. The CDR3 runs 17 residues. The ends lost 3 bases at V and 5 bases at J; junction bases unmatched: 7. Germline CDR1 and CDR2: MNHNS and SASEGT.

This clonotype was detected many times. The rearrangement links TRBV30 to TRBJ1-1, with 10 bases lining up with TRBD1. Losses at the gene ends were 5 bases for V and 10 bases for J; bases not matched to a gene: 10. CDR1 is GTSNPN, CDR2 SVGIG, per germline (reference sequence). There are 13 residues in the CDR3. CDR3 sequence (DNA): TGTGCCTGGGAAGGACAGGGGGGGCCCTTAGCTTTCTTT. As protein: CAWEGQGGPLAFF.

This clonotype turned up a few times. The chain employs TRBV7-9 and TRBJ2-2, with TRBD2 matching over 10 bases. The germline CDR1 and CDR2 sequences are SEHNR and FQNEAQ (reference sequence). This CDR3 contains 17 residues. CDR3: CAAPRRLAGVAAGELFF. The CDR3 DNA follows: TGTGCAGCCCCCCGTCGGCTAGCGGGAGTAGCGGCCGGGGAGCTGTTTTTT.

This clonotype was found many times. The gene calls are TRBV5-1 and TRBJ1-1; maybe TRBD1 (6 bases). CDR3 length: 13 residues. The V gene lost 0 bases and the J gene lost 11 bases, with 14 bases spanning the gap. Germline V gene lookup returns CDR1 SGHRS and CDR2 YFSETQ. The CDR3 is CASSLDEQGWAFF. CDR3 DNA: TGCGCCAGCAGCTTGGACGAACAGGGATGGGCTTTCTTT. Supplemented by reference TRBV5-1 and TRBJ1-1, the full variable domain reads KAGVTQTPRYLIKTRGQQVTLSCSPISGHRSVSWYQQTPGQGLQFLFEYFSETQRNKGNFPGRFSGRQFSNSRSEMNVSTLELGDSALYLCASSLDEQGWAFFGQGTRLTVV.

This clonotype was detected only a few times. The chain joins TRBV6-2 or TRBV6-3 to TRBJ2-7; 10 bases map to TRBD1. J gave up 2 bases and V 6 bases, and 13 bases lay outside the gene matches. The CDR3 loop spans 17 amino acids. Looked up from germline, CDR1 is MNHEY and CDR2 is SVGEGT. This chain's CDR3 is CASSSGTGDYMAYEQYV. CDR3 coding DNA: TGTGCCAGCAGCTCCGGGACAGGGGACTATATGGCCTACGAGCAGTACGTC.

The V and J genes are TRBV24-1 and TRBJ1-1, with a weak D call TRBD1 (5 bases). V lost 4 bases and J lost 3, with 11 bases in between. Germline-derived CDR1 and CDR2 are KGHDR and SFDVKD. CDR3 length: 14 residues. CDR3 region: CATSDSDRHTEAFF. The CDR3 DNA sequence: TGTGCCACCAGTGACTCCGACAGACACACTGAAGCTTTCTTT.

The rearrangement uses TRBV5-6 and TRBJ2-2, with unresolved D. The CDR3 spans 15 residues. Germline lookup yields CDR1 SGHDT and CDR2 YYEEEE. V was trimmed by 0 bases and J by 7 bases, leaving 13 bases between them. The CDR3 region has the DNA TGTGCCAGCAGCTTGGTTCGCACCGGACGCGGGGAGCTGTTTTTT. Translation gives CASSLVRTGRGELFF.

A few counts support this clonotype. The CDR3 protein is CSARVGGWAGDVRDTQYF. In DNA, the CDR3 is TGCAGTGCTAGAGTAGGCGGGTGGGCAGGGGACGTTAGAGATACGCAGTATTTT. This chain links TRBV20-1 with TRBJ2-3; maybe TRBD1 (6 bases). V was cut by 1 base and J by 5 bases, with 25 bases left in between. CDR1 and CDR2 from the germline V gene are DFQATT and SNEGSKA (reference sequence). This CDR3 comprises 18 residues.

This clonotype was recorded at least ten times. The chain carries TRBV11-2 and TRBJ1-2; D is unclear. V was trimmed by 5 bases and J by 3 bases, leaving 10 bases between them. Per the germline V gene, CDR1 is SGHAT and CDR2 is FQNNGV. The CDR3 totals 13 residues. CDR3: CASSPGLDYGYTF. The CDR3 DNA reads as TGTGCCAGCAGCCCCGGGCTTGACTATGGCTACACCTTC.

This clonotype was found many times. The V and J genes are TRBV2 and TRBJ1-6, with D possibly matching TRBD1 (6 bases). Trimming shortened V by 5 bases and J by 5 bases, and 10 bases separated the two germline ends. The CDR3 is 14 amino acids. The germline V gene encodes CDR1 SNHLY and CDR2 FYNNEI. The CDR3 spells CASSNRVDNSPLHF. In DNA, the CDR3 is TGTGCCAGCAGTAACAGGGTTGATAATTCACCCCTCCACTTT.

This clonotype appeared a few times. The chain joins TRBV4-1 to TRBJ2-1, with 7 bases matching TRBD2. The CDR3 loop spans 15 amino acids. V dropped 1 base and J dropped 5; count of bases not matched to a gene: 5. Germline V CDR1 and CDR2: MGHRA, YSYEKL. The CDR3 nucleotides read TGCGCCAGCAGCCAAGTTGGGGGGGGAAACAATGAGCAGTTCTTC. This gives the protein CASSQVGGGNNEQFF.